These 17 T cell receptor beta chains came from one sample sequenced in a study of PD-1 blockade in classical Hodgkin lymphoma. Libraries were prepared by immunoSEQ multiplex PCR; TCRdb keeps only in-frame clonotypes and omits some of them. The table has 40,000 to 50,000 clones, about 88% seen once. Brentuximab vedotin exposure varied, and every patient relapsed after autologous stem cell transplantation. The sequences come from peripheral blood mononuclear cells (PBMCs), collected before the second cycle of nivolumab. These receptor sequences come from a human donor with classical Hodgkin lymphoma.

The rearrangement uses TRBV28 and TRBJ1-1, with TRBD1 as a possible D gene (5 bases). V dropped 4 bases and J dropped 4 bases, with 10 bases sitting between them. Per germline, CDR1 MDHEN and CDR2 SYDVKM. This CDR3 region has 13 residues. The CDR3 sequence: CASSSGGGTEAFF. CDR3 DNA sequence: TGTGCCAGCAGTTCCGGGGGGGGCACTGAAGCTTTCTTT.

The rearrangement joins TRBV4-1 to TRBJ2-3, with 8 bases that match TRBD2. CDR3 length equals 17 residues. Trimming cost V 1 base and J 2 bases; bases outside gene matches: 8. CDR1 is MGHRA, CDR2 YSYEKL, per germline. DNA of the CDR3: TGCGCCAGCAGCCAAGTGGAACTAGCGGCCTTCACAGATACGCAGTATTTT. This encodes CASSQVELAAFTDTQYF.

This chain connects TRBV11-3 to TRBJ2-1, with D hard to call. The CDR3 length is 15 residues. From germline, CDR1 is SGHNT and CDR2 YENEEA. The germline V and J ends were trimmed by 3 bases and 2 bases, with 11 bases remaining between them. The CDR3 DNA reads TGTGCCAGCAGCTTTGGGCAGGCGACCTACAATGAGCAGTTCTTC. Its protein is CASSFGQATYNEQFF.

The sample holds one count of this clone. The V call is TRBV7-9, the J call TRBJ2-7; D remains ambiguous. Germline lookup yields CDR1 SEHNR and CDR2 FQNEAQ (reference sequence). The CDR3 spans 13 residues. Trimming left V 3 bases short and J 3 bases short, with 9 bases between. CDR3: CASSFEGYYEQYF. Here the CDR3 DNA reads TGTGCCAGCAGCTTCGAAGGCTACTACGAGCAGTACTTC.

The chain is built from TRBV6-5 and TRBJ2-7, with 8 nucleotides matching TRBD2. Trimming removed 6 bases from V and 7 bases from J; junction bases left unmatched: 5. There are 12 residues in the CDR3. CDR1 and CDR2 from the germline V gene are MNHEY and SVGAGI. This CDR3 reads CASRRTSLEQYF. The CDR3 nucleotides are TGTGCCAGCAGGAGGACTAGCTTGGAGCAGTACTTC.

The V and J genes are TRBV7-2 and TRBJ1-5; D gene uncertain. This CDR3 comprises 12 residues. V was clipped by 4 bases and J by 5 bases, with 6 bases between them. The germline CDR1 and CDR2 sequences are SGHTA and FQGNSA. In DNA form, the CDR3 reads TGTGCCAGCAGCTCCCCCGATCAGCCCCAGCATTTT. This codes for CASSSPDQPQHF.

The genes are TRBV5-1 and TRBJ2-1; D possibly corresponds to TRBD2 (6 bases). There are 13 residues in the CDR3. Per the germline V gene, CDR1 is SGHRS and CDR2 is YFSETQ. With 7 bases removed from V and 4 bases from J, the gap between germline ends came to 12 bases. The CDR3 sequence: CASGGGGYNEQFF. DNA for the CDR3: TGCGCCAGCGGGGGAGGAGGATACAATGAGCAGTTCTTC.

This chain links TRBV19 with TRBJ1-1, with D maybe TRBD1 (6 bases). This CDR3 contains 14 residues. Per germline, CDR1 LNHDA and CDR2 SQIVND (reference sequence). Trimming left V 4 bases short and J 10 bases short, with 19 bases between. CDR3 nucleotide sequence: TGTGCCAGTAGTAGTCCCGGGGGGCGTCTCGGAGCTTTCTTT. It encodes CASSSPGGRLGAFF.

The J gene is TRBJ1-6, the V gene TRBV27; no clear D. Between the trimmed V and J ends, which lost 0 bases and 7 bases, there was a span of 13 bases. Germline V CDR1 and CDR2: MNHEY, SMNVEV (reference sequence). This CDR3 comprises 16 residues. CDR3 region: CASSLSIRTRNSPLHF. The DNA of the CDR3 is TGTGCCAGCAGTTTATCTATCCGGACCCGGAATTCACCCCTCCACTTT.

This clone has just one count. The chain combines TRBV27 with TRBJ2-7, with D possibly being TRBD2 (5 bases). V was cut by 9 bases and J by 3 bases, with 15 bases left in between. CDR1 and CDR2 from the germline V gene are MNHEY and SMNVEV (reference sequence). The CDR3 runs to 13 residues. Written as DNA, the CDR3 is TGTGCCAGTTCACATAGCGAAGTCTACGAGCAGTACTTC. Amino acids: CASSHSEVYEQYF.

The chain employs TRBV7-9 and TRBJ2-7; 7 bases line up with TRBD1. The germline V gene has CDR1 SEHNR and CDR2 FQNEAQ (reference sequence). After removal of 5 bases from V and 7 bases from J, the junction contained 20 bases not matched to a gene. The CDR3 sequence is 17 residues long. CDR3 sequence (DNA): TGTGCCAGCAGCACCGGACAGGCGTCCTATCTGTTGTGGGAGCAGTACTTC. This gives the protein CASSTGQASYLLWEQYF.

CDR3 coding DNA: TGTGCCACCAGCAGAGAGGGATACAATGAGCAGTTCTTC. It yields the protein CATSREGYNEQFF. This chain uses TRBV15 with TRBJ2-1; no clear D. This CDR3 comprises 13 residues. Trimming pared 0 bases from V and 4 bases from J, leaving 4 bases between. In germline, CDR1 is LNHNV, CDR2 YYDKDF (reference sequence). Filled out from reference TRBV15 and TRBJ2-1, the complete variable domain reads DAMVIQNPRYQVTQFGKPVTLSCSQTLNHNVMYWYQQKSSQAPKLLFHYYDKDFNNEADTPDNFQSRRPNTSFCFLDIRSPGLGDTAMYLCATSREGYNEQFFGPGTRLTVL.

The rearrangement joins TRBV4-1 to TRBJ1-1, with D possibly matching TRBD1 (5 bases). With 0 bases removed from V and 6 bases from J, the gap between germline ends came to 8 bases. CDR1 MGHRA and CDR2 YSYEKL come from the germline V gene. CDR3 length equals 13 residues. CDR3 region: CASSQEVGAEAFF. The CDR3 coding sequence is TGCGCCAGCAGCCAAGAAGTGGGGGCTGAAGCTTTCTTT.

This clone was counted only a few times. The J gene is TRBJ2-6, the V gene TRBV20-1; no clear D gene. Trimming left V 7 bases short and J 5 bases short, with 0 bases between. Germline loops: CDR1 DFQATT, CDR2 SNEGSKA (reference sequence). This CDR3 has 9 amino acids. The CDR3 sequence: CSGANVLTF. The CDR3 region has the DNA TGCAGTGGGGCCAACGTCCTGACTTTC.

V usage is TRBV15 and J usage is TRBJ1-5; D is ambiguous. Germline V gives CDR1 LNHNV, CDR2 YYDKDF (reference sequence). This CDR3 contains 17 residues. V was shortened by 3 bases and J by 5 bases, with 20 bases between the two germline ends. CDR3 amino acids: CATSRYRRDGQHQPQHF. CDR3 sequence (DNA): TGTGCCACCAGCAGGTACCGCCGGGATGGCCAACATCAGCCCCAGCATTTT. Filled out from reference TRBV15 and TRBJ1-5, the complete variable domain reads DAMVIQNPRYQVTQFGKPVTLSCSQTLNHNVMYWYQQKSSQAPKLLFHYYDKDFNNEADTPDNFQSRRPNTSFCFLDIRSPGLGDTAMYLCATSRYRRDGQHQPQHFGDGTRLSIL.

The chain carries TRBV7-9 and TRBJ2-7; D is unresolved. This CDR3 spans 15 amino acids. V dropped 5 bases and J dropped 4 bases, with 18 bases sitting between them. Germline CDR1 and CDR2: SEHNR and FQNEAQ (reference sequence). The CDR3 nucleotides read TGTGCCAGCAGCCCCCCCGGGCAGGTTTCGTACGAGCAGTACTTC. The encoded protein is CASSPPGQVSYEQYF.

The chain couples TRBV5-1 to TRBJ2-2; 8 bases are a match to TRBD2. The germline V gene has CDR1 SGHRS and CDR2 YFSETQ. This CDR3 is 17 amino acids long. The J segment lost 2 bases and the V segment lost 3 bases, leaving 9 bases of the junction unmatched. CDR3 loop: CASSSIGGRTNTGELFF. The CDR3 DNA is TGCGCCAGCAGCTCTATAGGCGGGAGGACAAACACCGGGGAGCTGTTTTTT. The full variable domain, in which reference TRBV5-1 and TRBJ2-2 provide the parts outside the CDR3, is KAGVTQTPRYLIKTRGQQVTLSCSPISGHRSVSWYQQTPGQGLQFLFEYFSETQRNKGNFPGRFSGRQFSNSRSEMNVSTLELGDSALYLCASSSIGGRTNTGELFFGEGSRLTVL.